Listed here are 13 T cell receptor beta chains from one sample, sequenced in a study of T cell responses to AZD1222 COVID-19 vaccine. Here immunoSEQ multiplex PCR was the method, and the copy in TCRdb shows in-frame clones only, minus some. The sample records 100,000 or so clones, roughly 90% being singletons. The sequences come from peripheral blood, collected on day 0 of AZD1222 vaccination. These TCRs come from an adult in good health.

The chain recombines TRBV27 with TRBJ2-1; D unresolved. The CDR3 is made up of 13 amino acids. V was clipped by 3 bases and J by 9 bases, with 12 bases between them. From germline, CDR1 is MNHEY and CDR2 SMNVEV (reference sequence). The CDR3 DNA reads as TGTGCCAGCAGTTTGCGTCCTTTTATTGAGCAGTTCTTC. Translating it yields CASSLRPFIEQFF.

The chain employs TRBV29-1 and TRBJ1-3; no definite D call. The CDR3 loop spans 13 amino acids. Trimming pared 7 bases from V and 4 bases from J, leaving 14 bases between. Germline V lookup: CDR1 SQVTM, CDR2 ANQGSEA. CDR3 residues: CSASGVRGNTIYF. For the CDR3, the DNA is TGCAGCGCCTCCGGGGTCAGAGGAAACACCATATATTTT.

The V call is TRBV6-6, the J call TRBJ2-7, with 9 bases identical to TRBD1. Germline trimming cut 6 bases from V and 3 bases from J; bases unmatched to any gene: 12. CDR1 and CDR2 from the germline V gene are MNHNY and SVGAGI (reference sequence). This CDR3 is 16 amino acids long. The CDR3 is CASSKDRGNGVYEQYF. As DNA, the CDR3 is TGTGCCAGCAGCAAGGACAGGGGAAACGGGGTCTACGAGCAGTACTTC.

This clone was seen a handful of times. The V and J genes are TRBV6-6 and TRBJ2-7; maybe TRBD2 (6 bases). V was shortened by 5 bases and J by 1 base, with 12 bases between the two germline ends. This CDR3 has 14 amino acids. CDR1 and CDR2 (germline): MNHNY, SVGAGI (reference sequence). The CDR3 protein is CASSPGTFSYEQYF. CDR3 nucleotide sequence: TGTGCCAGCAGTCCGGGGACTTTTTCCTACGAGCAGTACTTC.

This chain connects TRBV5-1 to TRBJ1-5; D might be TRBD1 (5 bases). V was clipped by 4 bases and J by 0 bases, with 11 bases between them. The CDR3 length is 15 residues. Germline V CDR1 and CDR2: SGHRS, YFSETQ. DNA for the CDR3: TGCGCCAGCAGCCTCCAGGGTCTTAGCAATCAGCCCCAGCATTTT. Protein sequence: CASSLQGLSNQPQHF.

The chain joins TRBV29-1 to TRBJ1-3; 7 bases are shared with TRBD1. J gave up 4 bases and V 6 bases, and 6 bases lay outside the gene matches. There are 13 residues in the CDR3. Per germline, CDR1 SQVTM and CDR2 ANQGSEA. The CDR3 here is CSVGDRVGNTIYF. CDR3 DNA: TGCAGCGTGGGTGACAGGGTAGGAAACACCATATATTTT.

The CDR3 spells CASSLLGAGVAYEQYF. The CDR3 DNA follows: TGTGCCAGCAGCCTTTTGGGGGCGGGAGTTGCATACGAGCAGTACTTC. The rearrangement uses TRBV7-2 and TRBJ2-7; weak D call: TRBD2 (7 bases). Trimming cost V 5 bases and J 4 bases, with 21 bases left between them. The germline V gene encodes CDR1 SGHTA and CDR2 FQGNSA. CDR3 length: 16 amino acids.

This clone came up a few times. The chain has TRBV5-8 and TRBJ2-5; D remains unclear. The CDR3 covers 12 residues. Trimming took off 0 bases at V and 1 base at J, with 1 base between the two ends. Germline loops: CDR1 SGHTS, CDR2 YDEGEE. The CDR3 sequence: CASSLVQETQYF. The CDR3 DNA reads TGTGCCAGCAGCTTGGTCCAAGAGACCCAGTACTTC.

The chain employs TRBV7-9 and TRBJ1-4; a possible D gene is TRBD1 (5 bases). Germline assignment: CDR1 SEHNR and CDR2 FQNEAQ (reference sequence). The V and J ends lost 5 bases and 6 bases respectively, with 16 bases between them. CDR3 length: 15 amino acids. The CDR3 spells CASSPDGRDYEKLFF. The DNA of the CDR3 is TGTGCCAGCAGCCCCGACGGGAGGGACTATGAAAAACTGTTTTTT.

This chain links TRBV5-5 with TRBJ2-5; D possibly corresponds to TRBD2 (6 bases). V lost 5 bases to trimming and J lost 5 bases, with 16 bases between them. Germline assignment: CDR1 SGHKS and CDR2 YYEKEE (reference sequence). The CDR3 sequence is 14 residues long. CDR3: CASSRRGLGETQYF. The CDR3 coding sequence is TGTGCCAGCAGTAGACGGGGGTTAGGGGAGACCCAGTACTTC.

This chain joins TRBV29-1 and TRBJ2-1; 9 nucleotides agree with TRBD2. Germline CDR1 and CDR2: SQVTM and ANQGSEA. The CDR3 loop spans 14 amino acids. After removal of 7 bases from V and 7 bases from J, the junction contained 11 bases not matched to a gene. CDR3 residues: CSGSRAGGENEQFF. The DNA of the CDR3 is TGCAGCGGCTCGCGGGCGGGAGGGGAGAATGAGCAGTTCTTC.

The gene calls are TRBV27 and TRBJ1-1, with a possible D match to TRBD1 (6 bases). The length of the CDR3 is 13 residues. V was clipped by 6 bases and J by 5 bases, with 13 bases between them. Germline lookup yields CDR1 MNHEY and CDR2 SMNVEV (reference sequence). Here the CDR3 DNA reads TGTGCCAGCAGCCCCAGGGGCTGGACTGAAGCTTTCTTT. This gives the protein CASSPRGWTEAFF.

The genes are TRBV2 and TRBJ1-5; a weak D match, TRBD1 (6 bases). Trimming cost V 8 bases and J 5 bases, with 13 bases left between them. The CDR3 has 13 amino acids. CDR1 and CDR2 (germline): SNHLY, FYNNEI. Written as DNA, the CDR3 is TGTGCCAGCGTGGGACAACCCCATCAGCCCCAGCATTTT. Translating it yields CASVGQPHQPQHF.